These 21 T cell receptor beta chains were all obtained from the same sample, sequenced in a study of shared clonotypes between healthy human individuals. Here immunoSEQ multiplex PCR was the method, and the copy in TCRdb shows in-frame clones only, minus some. Counted here are about 1 million clones, roughly 74% occurring once; the ten biggest clones make up about 0.52%. What was sequenced was memory CD4+ T cells from PBMCs. Subset defined: CD45RA-negative fraction. The receptors originated from a man aged 18 to 35 in good health. Some clones in this sample may be carry-over from other donors' samples.

This chain connects TRBV11-3 to TRBJ2-3; 13 nucleotides align to TRBD2. The CDR3 length is 16 residues. The trim removed 5 bases at V and 4 bases at J, leaving 6 bases unmatched. CDR1 is SGHNT, CDR2 YENEEA, per germline. CDR3 sequence reads: CASSRRTSGSPDTQYF. In DNA, the CDR3 is TGTGCCAGCAGCCGCCGGACTAGCGGGAGCCCAGATACGCAGTATTTT. The whole variable domain, remainder taken from reference TRBV11-3 and TRBJ2-3, is EAGVVQSPRYKIIEKKQPVAFWCNPISGHNTLYWYLQNLGQGPELLIRYENEEAVDDSQLPKDRFSAERLKGVDSTLKIQPAELGDSAVYLCASSRRTSGSPDTQYFGPGTRLTVL.

V and J are TRBV29-1 and TRBJ1-2, with a possible D match to TRBD1 (6 bases). Germline lookup yields CDR1 SQVTM and CDR2 ANQGSEA. The V end lost 5 bases, the J end lost 4 bases, and 11 bases lay between the germline ends. This CDR3 has 12 amino acids. CDR3 coding DNA: TGCAGCGTTCCGGACAGAAGCTATGGCTACACCTTC. Amino acid sequence: CSVPDRSYGYTF.

The J gene is TRBJ2-5, the V gene TRBV15; 8 nucleotides line up with TRBD2. The CDR3 is 16 amino acids. Germline values: CDR1 LNHNV, CDR2 YYDKDF (reference sequence). The V and J ends lost 1 base and 1 base, in that order; junction bases with no gene match: 5. CDR3 sequence: CATSRGDGRAQETQYF. CDR3 DNA sequence: TGTGCCACCAGCAGAGGGGACGGGAGGGCCCAAGAGACCCAGTACTTC.

The rearrangement uses TRBV28 and TRBJ1-2; 7 bases are a match to TRBD1. The ends lost 5 bases at V and 4 bases at J; junction bases unmatched: 7. This CDR3 region has 14 residues. The V gene's germline CDR1 is MDHEN and CDR2 SYDVKM. The CDR3, as DNA: TGTGCCAGCAGTCCGATGGGACAGCCCTATGGCTACACCTTC. As protein: CASSPMGQPYGYTF.

This sequence joins TRBV19 and TRBJ1-4; D is possibly TRBD1 (6 bases). V dropped 3 bases and J dropped 4 bases, with 15 bases sitting between them. Germline lookup yields CDR1 LNHDA and CDR2 SQIVND (reference sequence). This CDR3 has 16 amino acids. CDR3: CASSIRGQGINEKLFF. For the CDR3, the DNA is TGTGCCAGTAGTATCCGAGGGCAGGGGATTAATGAAAAACTGTTTTTT.

This clone was detected once. V usage is TRBV2 and J usage is TRBJ2-1; weak D call: TRBD1 (6 bases). This CDR3 comprises 14 residues. Trimming took off 8 bases at V and 7 bases at J, with 18 bases between the two ends. CDR1 and CDR2 from the germline V gene are SNHLY and FYNNEI. In DNA form, the CDR3 reads TGTGCCAGCGGGGGCGGGCGAACGAGTAATGAGCAGTTCTTC. Amino acid sequence: CASGGGRTSNEQFF.

J is TRBJ2-1 and V is TRBV7-3, with TRBD2 matching over 12 bases. Looked up from germline, CDR1 is SGHTA and CDR2 is FQGTGA. The length of the CDR3 is 18 residues. J was trimmed by 0 bases and V by 5 bases; bases with no gene match: 8. CDR3 sequence: CASSPLAGGSLSYNEQFF. The CDR3 DNA reads as TGTGCCAGCAGCCCACTAGCGGGAGGATCGCTCTCCTACAATGAGCAGTTCTTC.

The rearrangement joins TRBV28 to TRBJ1-2, with a possible D match to TRBD1 (6 bases). Germline CDR1 reads MDHEN; CDR2 reads SYDVKM. Trimming left V 3 bases short and J 6 bases short, with 11 bases between. This CDR3 has 13 residues. CDR3 region: CASSFLGQNGYTF. CDR3 DNA: TGTGCCAGCAGTTTTCTTGGACAGAATGGCTACACCTTC.

The gene calls are TRBV11-1 and TRBJ2-5, with a weak D call TRBD2 (6 bases). There are 16 residues in the CDR3. Between the trimmed V and J ends, which lost 0 bases and 5 bases, there was a span of 16 bases. Per germline, CDR1 SGHAT and CDR2 FQDESV (reference sequence). The CDR3 reads CASSLAGRDGDETQYF. The CDR3 bases are TGTGCCAGCAGCTTAGCAGGGCGGGATGGTGACGAGACCCAGTACTTC.

The chain carries TRBV7-9 and TRBJ1-1, with TRBD1 matching over 10 bases. The CDR3 is made up of 18 amino acids. V shed 3 bases, J shed 0 bases, and the junction held 10 bases outside the gene matches. Germline-derived CDR1 and CDR2 are SEHNR and FQNEAQ (reference sequence). CDR3 region: CASSFPGGQGRLNTEAFF. CDR3 DNA sequence: TGTGCCAGCAGCTTCCCCGGGGGACAGGGGCGTTTGAACACTGAAGCTTTCTTT.

J is TRBJ2-7 and V is TRBV28; perhaps D is TRBD1 or TRBD2 (5 bases each). Germline CDR1 and CDR2: MDHEN and SYDVKM. The CDR3 is 15 amino acids. The V and J ends lost 8 bases and 0 bases respectively, with 17 bases between them. CDR3 region: CASGSPGPPSYEQYF. DNA of the CDR3: TGTGCCAGCGGATCCCCGGGACCTCCCTCCTACGAGCAGTACTTC.

This clone appeared a few times. This sequence joins TRBV7-3 and TRBJ2-7; 7 bases align to TRBD2. Per germline, CDR1 SGHTA and CDR2 FQGTGA. V was clipped by 3 bases and J by 1 base; unmatched bases: 0. The length of the CDR3 is 13 residues. The CDR3, as DNA: TGTGCCAGCAGCTTCGGGGGGTCCTACGAGCAGTACTTC. It codes for CASSFGGSYEQYF.

This clone was recorded a few times. Other DNA variants within this sample encode the same CDR3. The chain couples TRBV9 to TRBJ2-7; 9 nucleotides align to TRBD1. V lost 0 bases and J lost 4; bases outside the gene matches: 2. There are 14 residues in the CDR3. The germline V gene encodes CDR1 SGDLS and CDR2 YYNGEE. CDR3 amino acids: CASSVGDRAYEQYF. The CDR3 coding sequence is TGTGCCAGCAGCGTAGGGGACAGGGCGTACGAGCAGTACTTC. The full variable domain, completed using reference TRBV9 and TRBJ2-7, is DSGVTQTPKHLITATGQRVTLRCSPRSGDLSVYWYQQSLDQGLQFLIQYYNGEERAKGNILERFSAQQFPDLHSELNLSSLELGDSALYFCASSVGDRAYEQYFGPGTRLTVT.

V and J are TRBV18 and TRBJ1-1; D unresolved. Germline CDR1 is KGHSH and CDR2 is LQKENI. V gave up 5 bases and J gave up 3 bases, with 13 bases separating them. The CDR3 length is 14 residues. CDR3 coding DNA: TGTGCCAGCTCAAGTCGGGAGAGGGACACTGAAGCTTTCTTT. Translating it yields CASSSRERDTEAFF.

The chain carries TRBV28 and TRBJ2-3; D possibly corresponds to TRBD2 (6 bases). V gave up 5 bases and J gave up 4 bases, with 10 bases separating them. The germline V gene has CDR1 MDHEN and CDR2 SYDVKM. This CDR3 has 13 amino acids. CDR3 region: CASSAGGPDTQYF. CDR3 nucleotide sequence: TGTGCCAGCAGTGCCGGGGGTCCAGATACGCAGTATTTT.

V gene TRBV14 combines with J gene TRBJ2-1; D remains unclear. The CDR3 has 11 amino acids. The V gene's germline CDR1 is SGHDN and CDR2 FVKESK. V lost 5 bases and J lost 3, with 2 bases in between. CDR3: CASSFYNEQFF. CDR3 sequence (DNA): TGTGCCAGCAGCTTCTACAATGAGCAGTTCTTC.

The chain carries TRBV19 and TRBJ2-7, with 7 bases aligning to TRBD2. V trimming: 9 bases; J trimming: 0 bases; junction bases outside the gene matches: 8. Per germline, CDR1 LNHDA and CDR2 SQIVND (reference sequence). This CDR3 is built from 14 residues. CDR3 loop: CASTGLLGSYEQYF. The CDR3 DNA reads TGTGCCAGCACGGGACTACTTGGCTCCTACGAGCAGTACTTC.

The chain couples TRBV6-4 to TRBJ1-1; no reliable D call. CDR1 and CDR2 from the germline V gene are MRHNA and SNTAGT. V lost 3 bases, J lost 4 bases, and 9 bases lay in between. This CDR3 spans 13 amino acids. The DNA of the CDR3 is TGTGCCAGCAGTGAGCAGGTTGGCACTGAAGCTTTCTTT. Residues: CASSEQVGTEAFF.

The chain has TRBV7-3 and TRBJ2-7; TRBD1 might be the D (6 bases). Germline V gives CDR1 SGHTA, CDR2 FQGTGA. This CDR3 comprises 15 residues. V was clipped by 5 bases and J by 3 bases, with 17 bases between them. The CDR3 region has the DNA TGTGCCAGCAGCCCCTACCCCGGACAGTACTACGAGCAGTACTTC. Translation gives CASSPYPGQYYEQYF. The variable domain in full, with the rest retrieved from reference TRBV7-3 and TRBJ2-7, is GAGVSQTPSNKVTEKGKYVELRCDPISGHTALYWYRQSLGQGPEFLIYFQGTGAADDSGLPNDRFFAVRPEGSVSTLKIQRTERGDSAVYLCASSPYPGQYYEQYFGPGTRLTVT.

This clone was observed a single time. The chain is built from TRBV5-1 and TRBJ2-1; perhaps TRBD1 as D (6 bases). Germline CDR1 is SGHRS and CDR2 is YFSETQ. CDR3 size: 16 residues. V lost 0 bases and J lost 0, with 10 bases in between. CDR3 loop: CASSLVGANSYNEQFF. Written as DNA, the CDR3 is TGCGCCAGCAGCTTGGTGGGGGCGAACTCCTACAATGAGCAGTTCTTC.

This clone has a handful of counts. The chain carries TRBV7-3 and TRBJ2-1, with 9 bases fitting TRBD1. The CDR3 extends over 17 amino acids. Losses at the gene ends were 1 base for V and 3 bases for J; bases not matched to a gene: 7. The germline V gene encodes CDR1 SGHTA and CDR2 FQGTGA. This CDR3 is CASSLRAWDRDYNEQFF. CDR3 DNA: TGTGCCAGCAGCTTAAGGGCTTGGGACAGGGACTACAATGAGCAGTTCTTC.